This TCR beta chain was identified in a study of blood T cell repertoires in COVID-19 (dated by TCRdb to between 2020 and 2021). About the study as a whole: Samples from collaborators originated in the United States, Italy and Spain and spanned both the acute and convalescent phases of COVID-19. The prospective study material was composed of cDNA or gDNA derived from T cells, B-cell-depleted T cells, or PBMCs. Subjects who had been exposed to COVID-19, were actively infected with it, or had recovered from it provided the deeply sampled blood TCRbeta repertoires that made up the dataset. The repertoires were made available in a free public database intended to serve as a resource for research on the immune response to SARS-CoV-2. Samples were obtained from the ongoing ImmuneRACE study (first 160 participants) and from 1,254 subjects provided by 6 global collaborators. Nearly every sample came with metadata listing a de-identified subject ID, COVID-19 status, age in years and sex. HLA class I and class II types, where available, came from metadata supplied by the sample provider rather than from assay-based typing.

Participants in the prospective study were aged roughly 18 to 95 years, lived in approximately 26 United States geographic areas, and enrolled through a virtual design. To assign participants to cohorts, the prospective study relied on clinical history that participants themselves reported in a screening survey and a study questionnaire. In the prospective study, whole blood, serum and a nasopharyngeal or oropharyngeal swab were collected from each participant by mobile phlebotomists. Additional blood draws and questionnaires over an approximately 2-month period could optionally be provided by prospective study participants. Prospective study blood samples were shipped either frozen or at room temperature before DNA extraction. Broad study findings and their caveats: How much clinical and demographic metadata was included differed by source and by participant, and the metadata was provided uncurated.

TCRbeta CDR3 regions were amplified from genomic DNA by means of the immunoSEQ Assay, a bias-controlled multiplex PCR. The study's own analysis went as follows. The number of nucleated cells in each sample was estimated by amplification of reference gene primers within the assay. Sequence reads were collapsed and filtered to measure the absolute abundance of every unique TCRbeta CDR3 rearrangement. For each sample, productive Simpson clonality was calculated as the square root of Simpson's diversity index across productive rearrangements. The clones in this table, taken by TCRdb from immuneACCESS, are in-frame only. Not every clone is retained; where verified, under half of the shortfall comes from an unresolved V gene, and the cause of the rest is unknown. The V and J calls and clone size come from that table; D and trimming were worked out from the DNA. Within this sample are fewer than 250,000 clones, with about four fifths of them counted one time only. Clones ranked in the top ten supply approximately 9% of the sample.

Taken from cysteine to phenylalanine, the CDR3 has 12 residues. The entry retains the CDR3 DNA only, 36 bases that are in frame from base 1. Looking up the germline V gene (reference sequence) yields CDR1 MNHEY and CDR2 SMNVEV. The trim is 11 bases for V and 6 bases for J, with a gap of 14 bases between the germline ends. Of note for this clone: Its antigen specificity is not known. No much larger clone is present one base from it, and per-base qualities are unavailable.

The rearrangement joined TRBV27 to TRBJ2-1, with a tentative D gene TRBD2 over 6 matching bases. Sequenced input: PBMCs or T cells enriched from blood (not recorded which). The TCR originated in a woman in her 50s with acute COVID-19. The CDR3 reads as follows: CASSTSSNEQFF. In nucleotide form, the sequence is TGTGCCTCATCCACTAGCAGCAATGAGCAGTTCTTC.